These 14 T cell receptor beta chains share one sample of origin, sequenced in a study of CDR3 diversity in severe acne. TCRdb re-analysed the PCR reads in MiXCR, keeping a single row per CDR3 protein. The sample carries tens of thousands of distinct CDR3 sequences, under 60% recorded once. What was sequenced was blood. These receptors originate from a male donor in good health, without acne.

In its sample, this clonotype was seen once. The rearrangement links TRBV20-1 to TRBJ2-7, with TRBD2 matching over 10 bases. This CDR3 spans 13 amino acids. Unmatched junction bases numbered 1, after V lost 3 bases and J lost 2 bases. The germline gives CDR1 DFQATT, CDR2 SNEGSKA (reference sequence). CDR3 region: CSARLAGAYEQYF. The CDR3 DNA follows: TGCAGTGCTAGGCTAGCGGGAGCCTACGAGCAGTACTTC.

This clonotype was observed many times. This chain links TRBV2 with TRBJ1-2; D is uncertain. This CDR3 is 14 amino acids long. V shed 7 bases and J shed 0 bases, with 12 bases lying between them. CDR1 and CDR2 from the germline V gene are SNHLY and FYNNEI. DNA of the CDR3: TGTGCCAGCACCCAGTTTGAGGCTAACTATGGCTACACCTTC. Residues: CASTQFEANYGYTF.

V and J are TRBV6-4 and TRBJ2-7; the D gene is possibly TRBD1 (6 bases). The V and J ends lost 2 bases and 4 bases respectively, with 15 bases between them. The CDR3 has 15 residues. Germline lookup yields CDR1 MRHNA and CDR2 SNTAGT. The CDR3 sequence: CASSDQQAQGYEQYF. CDR3 nucleotide sequence: TGTGCCAGCAGTGACCAACAAGCTCAGGGGTACGAGCAGTACTTC.

The rearrangement links TRBV7-3 to TRBJ1-1; no reliable D call. Germline CDR1 is SGHTA and CDR2 is FQGTGA. This CDR3 has 13 amino acids. The V and J ends lost 6 bases and 1 base respectively, with 9 bases between them. The CDR3 reads CASSSSPNTEAFF. The CDR3 region has the DNA TGTGCCAGCAGTTCTAGCCCGAACACTGAAGCTTTCTTT.

This clonotype was observed a few times. This sequence joins TRBV9 and TRBJ2-7; 7 bases match TRBD1. This CDR3 spans 14 amino acids. The V gene's germline CDR1 is SGDLS and CDR2 YYNGEE. The V segment lost 3 bases and the J segment 1 base; nucleotides outside the gene matches: 4. DNA for the CDR3: TGTGCCAGCAGCGGTCTCAGGGGGTCCTACGAGCAGTACTTC. Its translation: CASSGLRGSYEQYF. Full variable domain (outside the CDR3, taken from reference TRBV9 and TRBJ2-7): DSGVTQTPKHLITATGQRVTLRCSPRSGDLSVYWYQQSLDQGLQFLIQYYNGEERAKGNILERFSAQQFPDLHSELNLSSLELGDSALYFCASSGLRGSYEQYFGPGTRLTVT.

This chain joins TRBV10-3 and TRBJ1-2; no clear D gene. The CDR3 covers 11 residues. Germline CDR1 and CDR2: ENHRY and SYGVKD. CDR3 sequence: CASGDNYGYTF. In DNA form, the CDR3 reads TGTGCGTCCGGGGATAACTATGGCTACACCTTC.

This clonotype was seen repeatedly, ten times or more. The gene calls are TRBV20-1 and TRBJ1-4, with TRBD1 identical over 7 bases. V lost 3 bases to trimming and J lost 11 bases; unmatched junction nucleotides: 3. In germline, CDR1 is DFQATT, CDR2 SNEGSKA (reference sequence). The CDR3 is made up of 11 amino acids. CDR3 DNA sequence: TGCAGTGCTAGGGGGACAGCTAAACTGTTTTTT. Translation gives CSARGTAKLFF.

This chain connects TRBV7-3 to TRBJ1-2, with D possibly TRBD1 on 5 matching bases. The V gene lost 5 bases and the J gene lost 2 bases, with 12 bases spanning the gap. This CDR3 has 14 amino acids. Germline V lookup: CDR1 SGHTA, CDR2 FQGTGA. In nucleotides, the CDR3 is TGTGCCAGCAGCCCCTCGGGACCGAACTATGGCTACACCTTC. This codes for CASSPSGPNYGYTF.

The chain links TRBV6-1 to TRBJ2-5; TRBD1 aligns across 7 bases. This CDR3 spans 14 amino acids. The V gene's germline CDR1 is MNHNS and CDR2 SASEGT. V lost 1 base and J lost 9; bases outside the gene matches: 8. The CDR3 reads CASSEVFTGVAQYF. The DNA for the CDR3 is TGTGCCAGCAGTGAAGTTTTTACAGGGGTAGCCCAGTACTTC.

This clonotype was detected many times. The genes are TRBV30 and TRBJ2-5; D not resolved. Trimming cost V 5 bases and J 3 bases, with 7 bases left between them. The CDR3 covers 11 residues. Germline V gene lookup returns CDR1 GTSNPN and CDR2 SVGIG (reference sequence). As DNA, the CDR3 is TGTGCCTGGGGGATCAAAGAGACCCAGTACTTC. Translating gives CAWGIKETQYF.

The CDR3 loop reads CASTGGAFNTGEHYGYTF. CDR3 bases: TGCGCCAGCACCGGGGGGGCGTTTAACACCGGGGAGCACTATGGCTACACCTTC. This sequence joins TRBV4-1 and TRBJ1-2, with D maybe TRBD1 (6 bases). Trimming pared 7 bases from V and 3 bases from J, leaving 27 bases between. The length of the CDR3 is 18 residues. Germline V gene sequence: CDR1 MGHRA, CDR2 YSYEKL.

In this sample, this clonotype turned up many times. The chain links TRBV12-3 or TRBV12-4 to TRBJ1-2, with D possibly being TRBD1 (6 bases). The CDR3 spans 13 residues. V lost 5 bases, J lost 8 bases, and 15 bases lay in between. This CDR3 is CASSPTGQRGYTF. CDR3 sequence (DNA): TGTGCCAGCAGTCCGACAGGCCAGAGGGGCTACACCTTC.

In this sample, this clonotype turned up once. Germline and junction disagree at one end, which may indicate a read error. The chain carries TRBV7-7 and TRBJ2-5, with D tentatively TRBD2 (5 bases). The germline CDR1 and CDR2 sequences are SSHAT and FNYEAQ (reference sequence). The CDR3 covers 14 residues. CDR3 region: CASSSPSGNQPQYF. The CDR3 nucleotides read TGTGCTAGCAGCTCCCCAAGCGGAAATCAGCCCCAGTACTTC.

This clonotype has at least ten counts. The V call is TRBV25-1, the J call TRBJ2-7; D possibly corresponds to TRBD1 (5 bases). The CDR3 extends over 13 amino acids. Deletions cut 5 bases from V and 4 bases from J, with 12 bases between. Germline V lookup: CDR1 MGHDK, CDR2 SYGVNS. CDR3 DNA sequence: TGTGCCAGCAGTCCCGCAGGGCAGTACGAGCAGTACTTC. Its translation is CASSPAGQYEQYF.